The 6 T cell receptor beta chains in this list originate from one sample, sequenced in a study of CD8 T cells in ankylosing spondylitis. TCRdb fed the 5' RACE reads into MiXCR, producing one record per CDR3 protein. The sample consists of about 180,000 distinct CDR3 sequences, around 9.6% of them appearing once. The sequenced material came from blood, either unsorted or a sorted T cell fraction (not recorded which). The receptors were gathered from a female donor with ankylosing spondylitis or in good health (not recorded which).

This chain joins TRBV15 and TRBJ1-1; D unresolved. V lost 0 bases to trimming and J lost 3 bases, with 8 bases between them. Germline values: CDR1 LNHNV, CDR2 YYDKDF (reference sequence). CDR3 length: 14 residues. CDR3: CATSRDRGDTEAFF. CDR3 nucleotide sequence: TGTGCCACCAGCAGAGATCGGGGAGACACTGAAGCTTTCTTT.

This clonotype has a handful of counts. The V gene is TRBV14, the J gene TRBJ2-7; the D is unclear. Trimming took off 1 base at V and 2 bases at J, with 12 bases between the two ends. CDR3 size: 15 residues. Germline-derived CDR1 and CDR2 are SGHDN and FVKESK. For the CDR3, the DNA is TGTGCCAGCAGCCAAGCGAACAGTTGGGCCTACGAGCAGTACTTC. This sequence encodes CASSQANSWAYEQYF.

This clonotype turned up a few times. The CDR3 coding sequence is TGCAGCGGCTATAATGAGCAGTTCTTC. Its translation is CSGYNEQFF. V gene TRBV29-1 combines with J gene TRBJ2-1; D not certain. This CDR3 has 9 amino acids. Trimming took off 7 bases at V and 7 bases at J, with 5 bases between the two ends. Germline lookup yields CDR1 SQVTM and CDR2 ANQGSEA.

This clonotype was counted between two and nine times. This chain links TRBV12-3 or TRBV12-4 with TRBJ1-1; 10 bases map to TRBD1. The CDR3 sequence is 14 residues long. Trimming cost V 7 bases and J 4 bases; bases outside gene matches: 6. The CDR3 nucleotides read TGTGCCAGCATCCCGACAGGGGGCGGCACTGAAGCTTTCTTT. Protein product: CASIPTGGGTEAFF.

CDR3: CASSPQLGSGLKEQYF. The CDR3, as DNA: TGTGCCAGCTCACCCCAGTTGGGCTCCGGCCTAAAGGAGCAGTACTTC. The V gene is TRBV18, the J gene TRBJ2-7; D remains ambiguous. Trimming cost V 3 bases and J 7 bases, with 22 bases left between them. This CDR3 region has 16 residues. Germline V gene lookup returns CDR1 KGHSH and CDR2 LQKENI.

This clonotype was picked up a small number of times. The chain links TRBV29-1 to TRBJ1-1; D is undetermined. Trimming shortened V by 4 bases and J by 1 base, and 4 bases separated the two germline ends. CDR3 length: 11 amino acids. Germline V CDR1 and CDR2: SQVTM, ANQGSEA. In DNA, the CDR3 is TGCAGCGTTGTCGGGAACACTGAAGCTTTCTTT. Translating gives CSVVGNTEAFF. The full variable domain, its missing parts supplied by reference TRBV29-1 and TRBJ1-1, is SAVISQKPSRDICQRGTSLTIQCQVDSQVTMMFWYRQQPGQSLTLIATANQGSEATYESGFVIDKFPISRPNLTFSTLTVSNMSPEDSSIYLCSVVGNTEAFFGQGTRLTVV.